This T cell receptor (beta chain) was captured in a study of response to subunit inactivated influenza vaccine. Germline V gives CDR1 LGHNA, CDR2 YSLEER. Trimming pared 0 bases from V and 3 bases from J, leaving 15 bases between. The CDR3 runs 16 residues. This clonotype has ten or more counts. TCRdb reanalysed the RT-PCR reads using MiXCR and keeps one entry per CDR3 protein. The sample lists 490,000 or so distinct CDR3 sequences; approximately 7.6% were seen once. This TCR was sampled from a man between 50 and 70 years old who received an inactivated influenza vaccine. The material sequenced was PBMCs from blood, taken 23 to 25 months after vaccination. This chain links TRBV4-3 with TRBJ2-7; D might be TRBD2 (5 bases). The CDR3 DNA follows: TGCGCCAGCAGCCAAGAAAGGGCAGTTGGGAGCTACGAGCAGTACTTC. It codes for CASSQERAVGSYEQYF.